These T cell receptor beta chains were read from a single sample in a study of blood T cell repertoires in COVID-19. Generated by immunoSEQ multiplex PCR, the TCRdb table keeps only in-frame clones and is missing some. Seen here are 200,000 to 250,000 clones, about four fifths observed once, and the top ten hold 1.3%. The sequenced material came from PBMCs or T cells enriched from blood (not recorded which). These receptors were taken from a woman aged 35 to 49 with acute COVID-19. The CDR3 runs from the conserved cysteine through the conserved F or W. The D gene is left open where the match is weak. Clone size is not always given. Where it is, it says once, few, many or a class for expanded clones.

v_gene	abundance	j_gene	len	d_gene	CDR3aa	CDR3nt
TRBV18	few	TRBJ2-7	15	TRBD1	CASSPGTGFAGEQYF	TGTGCCAGCTCACCCGGGACAGGTTTCGCCGGGGAGCAGTACTTC
TRBV27	few	TRBJ1-4	14	TRBD1	CASSDRASNEKLFF	TGTGCCAGCAGCGACAGGGCTTCTAATGAAAAACTGTTTTTT
TRBV9	-	TRBJ1-3	14	-	CASNQDPSGNTIYF	TGTGCCAGCAATCAGGATCCCTCTGGAAACACCATATATTTT
TRBV18	-	TRBJ1-6	13	-	CASSQDSNSPLHF	TGTGCCAGCTCGCAGGACAGTAATTCACCCCTCCACTTT
TRBV2	-	TRBJ1-3	14	-	CASSDMAAGNTIYF	TGTGCCAGCAGTGATATGGCAGCTGGAAACACCATATATTTT
TRBV5-1	-	TRBJ1-1	13	TRBD1	CASRDRGDTEAFF	TGCGCCAGCCGGGACAGGGGGGACACTGAAGCTTTCTTT
TRBV7-9	-	TRBJ1-5	16	TRBD1	CASTASGDRGNQPQHF	TGTGCCAGCACCGCCTCGGGAGACAGGGGCAATCAGCCCCAGCATTTT
TRBV4-2	-	TRBJ1-1	15	-	CASSQGRSLNTEAFF	TGTGCCAGCAGCCAAGGGAGGAGCCTTAACACTGAAGCTTTCTTT
TRBV9	once	TRBJ2-1	17	TRBD2	CASSVGNSGRKYNEQFF	TGTGCCAGCAGCGTTGGAAATAGCGGGAGGAAGTACAATGAGCAGTTCTTC
TRBV7-2	-	TRBJ2-2	14	TRBD1	CASTGQGATGELFF	TGTGCCAGCACTGGACAGGGGGCTACCGGGGAGCTGTTTTTT
TRBV3-1/TRBV3-2	few	TRBJ2-7	13	-	CASSQTQGTEQYF	TGTGCCAGCAGCCAAACACAGGGAACCGAGCAGTACTTC
TRBV19	-	TRBJ2-7	15	TRBD2	CASSMSSGGANEQYF	TGTGCCAGTAGTATGTCAAGCGGGGGGGCCAACGAGCAGTACTTC
TRBV30	-	TRBJ2-7	14	TRBD1	CAWSIGTGVDEQYF	TGTGCCTGGAGCATAGGGACAGGGGTAGACGAGCAGTACTTC
TRBV24-1	-	TRBJ2-5	15	-	CATSAPSQGRETQYF	TGTGCCACCAGTGCCCCCTCCCAGGGCAGGGAGACCCAGTACTTC
TRBV5-1	once	TRBJ2-5	14	-	CASSLGEVQETQYF	TGCGCCAGCAGCTTGGGGGAGGTCCAAGAGACCCAGTACTTC
TRBV19	-	TRBJ1-5	15	-	CASSVQDYSNQPQHF	TGTGCCAGTAGTGTACAGGATTACAGCAATCAGCCCCAGCATTTT
TRBV14	-	TRBJ1-1	16	-	CASSPRGLLLNTEAFF	TGTGCCAGCAGCCCGAGGGGACTCCTACTGAACACTGAAGCTTTCTTT
TRBV19	-	TRBJ2-3	15	TRBD1	CASRTRTGVTDTQYF	TGTGCCAGTAGGACACGGACAGGGGTCACAGATACGCAGTATTTT
TRBV7-3	-	TRBJ2-3	13	TRBD2	CASSSGGTDTQYF	TGTGCCAGCAGCTCGGGGGGGACAGATACGCAGTATTTT
TRBV2	-	TRBJ1-4	16	-	CASSLGGSRANEKLFF	TGTGCCAGCAGCCTAGGGGGTAGTCGTGCTAATGAAAAACTGTTTTTT
TRBV9	-	TRBJ1-4	14	TRBD1	CASSAGQGGEKLFF	TGTGCCAGCAGCGCGGGACAGGGGGGGGAAAAACTGTTTTTT
TRBV10-2	-	TRBJ1-4	15	-	CASSDGRGRSEKLFF	TGCGCCAGCAGTGATGGTAGGGGCAGAAGTGAAAAACTGTTTTTT
TRBV29-1	once	TRBJ2-7	14	TRBD1	CSVTTDRGGDEQYF	TGCAGCGTCACCACAGACAGGGGCGGCGACGAGCAGTACTTC
TRBV3-1/TRBV3-2	-	TRBJ2-3	15	TRBD2	CASSRSGRGTDTQYF	TGTGCCAGCAGCCGTAGCGGGAGAGGCACAGATACGCAGTATTTT
TRBV24-1	-	TRBJ1-4	15	TRBD1	CATSRGQGKNEKLFF	TGTGCCACCAGTAGGGGACAGGGGAAGAATGAAAAACTGTTTTTT
TRBV6-4	-	TRBJ2-5	16	TRBD2	CASSDSTSGGAETQYF	TGTGCCAGCAGTGACTCGACTAGCGGGGGGGCAGAGACCCAGTACTTC
TRBV5-1	-	TRBJ2-1	13	-	CASSFEGVDEQFF	TGCGCCAGCAGCTTTGAGGGGGTGGATGAGCAGTTCTTC
TRBV19	-	TRBJ2-1	15	TRBD2	CASSISAGGRHEQFF	TGTGCCAGTAGTATTTCGGCGGGAGGACGCCATGAGCAGTTCTTC
TRBV27	-	TRBJ2-3	17	TRBD1	CASSPRLGTGGTDTQYF	TGTGCCAGCAGTCCTCGCCTTGGGACAGGGGGCACAGATACGCAGTATTTT
TRBV7-2	-	TRBJ1-2	14	TRBD1	CASSPRDRGHGYTF	TGTGCCAGCAGCCCCCGGGACAGGGGGCATGGCTACACCTTC
TRBV5-1	-	TRBJ2-3	15	-	CASSRALGQGDTQYF	TGCGCCAGCAGCCGGGCGTTGGGGCAAGGAGATACGCAGTATTTT
TRBV30	-	TRBJ2-5	13	-	CAWSRPPQETQYF	TGTGCCTGGAGCAGGCCCCCCCAAGAGACCCAGTACTTC
TRBV18	-	TRBJ2-7	18	TRBD2	CASSTRTSGRGSSYEQYF	TGTGCCAGCTCAACTCGGACTAGCGGGAGAGGGAGCTCCTACGAGCAGTACTTC
TRBV27	-	TRBJ2-2	17	TRBD2	CAIRTGEGLAGSGELFF	TGTGCCATCAGGACAGGGGAAGGACTAGCGGGAAGCGGGGAGCTGTTTTTT
TRBV6-4	-	TRBJ2-3	13	-	CASSGRLTDTQYF	TGTGCCAGCAGTGGCCGACTGACAGATACGCAGTATTTT
TRBV5-1	-	TRBJ1-6	14	-	CASSERTDNSPLHF	TGCGCCAGCAGCGAACGGACAGATAATTCACCCCTCCACTTT
TRBV29-1	-	TRBJ1-2	14	TRBD1	CSVARGQGAYGYTF	TGCAGCGTTGCCCGGGGGCAGGGGGCCTATGGCTACACCTTC
TRBV7-8	-	TRBJ2-3	14	TRBD1	CASSGRQGADTQYF	TGTGCCAGCAGCGGTCGACAGGGAGCAGATACGCAGTATTTT
TRBV6-2/TRBV6-3	-	TRBJ2-3	14	TRBD1	CASSRDRGPDTQYF	TGTGCCAGCAGCAGAGACAGGGGGCCAGATACGCAGTATTTT
TRBV28	-	TRBJ1-4	14	TRBD1	CASSLTRGHEKLFF	TGTGCCAGCAGTTTAACGAGGGGGCATGAAAAACTGTTTTTT
TRBV28	once	TRBJ1-2	13	TRBD1	CASTSEGAQGYTF	TGTGCCAGCACTTCTGAGGGGGCGCAGGGCTACACCTTC
TRBV6-5	-	TRBJ2-7	13	-	CASKRTRGYEQYF	TGTGCCAGCAAGCGGACTAGGGGGTACGAGCAGTACTTC
TRBV6-1	few	TRBJ1-2	14	-	CASSEVGQLYGYTF	TGTGCCAGCAGTGAAGTCGGACAGCTGTATGGCTACACCTTC
TRBV24-1	-	TRBJ2-2	15	-	CATSDPGVRAGELFF	TGTGCCACCAGTGACCCAGGGGTTCGGGCCGGGGAGCTGTTTTTT
TRBV4-1	-	TRBJ1-2	13	-	CASSSTGSVGYTF	TGCGCCAGCAGCTCAACCGGGTCCGTGGGCTACACCTTC
TRBV27	few	TRBJ2-1	13	-	CASSTTGRSAQFF	TGTGCCAGCAGTACGACAGGGAGGTCGGCGCAGTTCTTC
TRBV27	-	TRBJ2-7	13	TRBD1	CASSSGTVEEQYF	TGTGCCAGCAGTTCCGGGACAGTCGAAGAGCAGTACTTC
TRBV6-5	-	TRBJ1-1	11	-	CASRSTGEAFF	TGTGCCAGCAGAAGTACAGGGGAAGCTTTCTTT
TRBV5-1	-	TRBJ2-1	11	-	CASSGQSQVFF	TGCGCCAGCAGCGGGCAGTCGCAGGTCTTCTTC
TRBV7-6	once	TRBJ2-1	16	-	CASSFLVTGFYNEQFF	TGTGCCAGCAGCTTTCTGGTTACAGGGTTTTACAATGAGCAGTTCTTC